A single sample is the source of the 26 T cell receptor beta chains below, sequenced in a study of blood T cells in healthy people across ages. Through a sample-barcoded 5' primer and a J-beta primer mix, a second PCR was run for roughly 7 to 12 cycles. MiXCR, applied by TCRdb to the 5' RACE reads, yields one record per CDR3 protein. The data show approximately 680,000 distinct CDR3 sequences, approximately 31% seen once. The sample was blood. Source of these receptors: an elderly woman in good health.

This clonotype was detected many times. This chain links TRBV18 with TRBJ2-7; D uncertain. CDR3 length: 14 residues. The ends were cut back, 3 bases at V and 1 base at J, with 10 bases in the middle. In germline, CDR1 is KGHSH, CDR2 LQKENI. This chain's CDR3 is CASSPPARSYEQYF. The CDR3 bases are TGTGCCAGCTCACCCCCCGCGAGGTCCTACGAGCAGTACTTC.

This clonotype was seen a few times. The chain has TRBV6-2 or TRBV6-3 and TRBJ1-5, with a tentative D call TRBD1 (6 bases). Trimming cost V 6 bases and J 4 bases, with 10 bases left between them. The CDR3 is made up of 13 amino acids. CDR1 is MNHEY and CDR2 is SVGEGT in the germline V gene. CDR3 residues: CASRRGGNQPQHF. Written as DNA, the CDR3 is TGTGCCAGCAGGAGGGGGGGGAATCAGCCCCAGCATTTT.

The gene calls are TRBV10-2 and TRBJ2-3; 9 nucleotides align to TRBD1. V lost 4 bases to trimming and J lost 6 bases; unmatched junction nucleotides: 8. The CDR3 spans 15 residues. Germline V gene lookup returns CDR1 WSHSY and CDR2 SAAADI. Here the CDR3 reads CASSATGGLGDTQYF. The CDR3, as DNA: TGCGCCAGCAGTGCAACAGGGGGCTTGGGGGATACGCAGTATTTT.

The chain has TRBV28 and TRBJ2-7; D is undetermined. This CDR3 contains 15 residues. Per the germline V gene, CDR1 is MDHEN and CDR2 is SYDVKM. Trimming took off 7 bases at V and 1 base at J, with 17 bases between the two ends. The DNA of the CDR3 is TGTGCCAGCACTAAAACCTCGGACGGATCCTACGAGCAGTACTTC. Translating gives CASTKTSDGSYEQYF. Full variable domain (remainder filled in from reference TRBV28 and TRBJ2-7): DVKVTQSSRYLVKRTGEKVFLECVQDMDHENMFWYRQDPGLGLRLIYFSYDVKMKEKGDIPEGYSVSREKKERFSLILESASTNQTSMYLCASTKTSDGSYEQYFGPGTRLTVT.

This clonotype was seen a few times. This rearrangement joins TRBV7-2 to TRBJ1-4; unclear D gene. The CDR3 has 15 amino acids. Trimming pared 1 base from V and 8 bases from J, leaving 14 bases between. Germline CDR1 and CDR2: SGHTA and FQGNSA. The CDR3 spells CTSSLDGFQDEKLFF. The CDR3 region has the DNA TGTACCAGCAGCTTAGATGGTTTCCAGGACGAAAAACTGTTTTTT.

Here the CDR3 reads CASSLAGAGDTQYF. DNA of the CDR3: TGCGCCAGCAGCTTGGCAGGGGCGGGAGATACGCAGTATTTT. V usage is TRBV5-1 and J usage is TRBJ2-3; weak D call: TRBD1 (6 bases). Trimming took 0 bases from V and 5 from J, leaving 10 bases between them. The CDR3 covers 14 residues. In germline, CDR1 is SGHRS, CDR2 YFSETQ. The full variable domain, rest sourced from reference TRBV5-1 and TRBJ2-3, is KAGVTQTPRYLIKTRGQQVTLSCSPISGHRSVSWYQQTPGQGLQFLFEYFSETQRNKGNFPGRFSGRQFSNSRSEMNVSTLELGDSALYLCASSLAGAGDTQYFGPGTRLTVL.

This clonotype was counted many times. The J gene is TRBJ1-2, the V gene TRBV27, with 9 nucleotides matching TRBD1. The V gene end was trimmed by 4 bases and the J gene end by 4 bases; junction bases not matched to a gene: 4. Germline V gene sequence: CDR1 MNHEY, CDR2 SMNVEV (reference sequence). The length of the CDR3 is 14 residues. The CDR3 region has the DNA TGTGCCAGCAGTTACAGGGGGCGCGGCTATGGCTACACCTTC. Translation gives CASSYRGRGYGYTF.

A note on this clonotype: This may come from a read error, since a much larger clone is one base off. The CDR3 protein is CSASRDSRGNEQYF. The CDR3 DNA reads as TGCAGTGCTAGTAGGGACAGTCGGGGCAATGAGCAGTACTTC. This chain uses TRBV20-1 with TRBJ2-5, with 7 bases fitting TRBD1. V gave up 3 bases and J gave up 11 bases; unmatched junction bases: 15. Germline-derived CDR1 and CDR2 are DFQATT and SNEGSKA (reference sequence). This CDR3 region has 14 residues.

This clonotype was seen ten or more times. The gene calls are TRBV11-2 and TRBJ2-7, with 7 bases aligning to TRBD1. Germline loops: CDR1 SGHAT, CDR2 FQNNGV. V lost 2 bases and J lost 0; bases outside the gene matches: 4. The CDR3 is made up of 15 amino acids. The CDR3 DNA reads as TGTGCCAGCAGCTTATGGGACAGTACCTCCTACGAGCAGTACTTC. Translation: CASSLWDSTSYEQYF.

Regarding this clonotype: A much larger clone is a single base away; this may be a read error. The V and J genes are TRBV29-1 and TRBJ1-2, with a possible D match to TRBD1 (6 bases). The CDR3 extends over 12 amino acids. Per germline, CDR1 SQVTM and CDR2 ANQGSEA. Between the trimmed V and J ends, which lost 4 bases and 4 bases, there was a span of 10 bases. The CDR3 bases are TGCAGCGTTGGGGACAATGCCTATGGCTACACCTTC. Protein product: CSVGDNAYGYTF.

At least ten counts were recorded for this clonotype. The chain couples TRBV6-6 to TRBJ2-5, with no clear D. Germline CDR1 reads MNHNY; CDR2 reads SVGAGI (reference sequence). Trimming removed 6 bases at V and 1 base at J, with 6 bases between. The CDR3 consists of 12 residues. Here the CDR3 DNA reads TGTGCCAGCAGCTACAGCCAAGAGACCCAGTACTTC. Translating gives CASSYSQETQYF.

This clonotype was detected once. A read error may explain this, as a much larger clone is one base away. J is TRBJ1-6 and V is TRBV6-2 or TRBV6-3; D may be TRBD1 (6 bases). The germline V and J ends were trimmed by 0 bases and 11 bases, with 11 bases remaining between them. The CDR3 runs 14 residues. Germline V gene data show CDR1 as MNHEY and CDR2 as SVGEGT. The CDR3 is CASSYSTGNPPLHF. The CDR3 DNA follows: TGTGCCAGCAGTTACTCAACAGGGAATCCACCCCTCCACTTT.

This clonotype was found many times. This chain connects TRBV27 to TRBJ2-7; D is possibly TRBD1 or TRBD2 (5 bases each). V lost 7 bases, J lost 2 bases, and 21 bases lay in between. The germline V gene encodes CDR1 MNHEY and CDR2 SMNVEV (reference sequence). The length of the CDR3 is 16 residues. The CDR3, as DNA: TGTGCCAGCACCCGATCGAGGGGAGCCCTTCCCTACGAGCAGTACTTC. Its translation: CASTRSRGALPYEQYF.

This clonotype was counted only a few times. The chain recombines TRBV4-2 with TRBJ2-1, with 7 bases aligning to TRBD2. There are 16 residues in the CDR3. In germline, CDR1 is LGHNA, CDR2 YNFKEQ. J lost 2 bases, V lost 0 bases, and 4 bases had no gene match. CDR3 in amino acids: CASSQDSRGAYNEQFF. CDR3 sequence (DNA): TGTGCCAGCAGCCAAGATTCCCGGGGGGCCTACAATGAGCAGTTCTTC.

A note on this clonotype: This may be a read error: a much more frequent sequence differs by one nucleotide. As DNA, the CDR3 is TGTGCCAGCAGGTACGGGGCAGTCAATGGCTACACCTTC. This gives the protein CASRYGAVNGYTF. V and J are TRBV6-5 and TRBJ1-2; possibly TRBD1 for D (5 bases). This CDR3 spans 13 amino acids. Looked up from germline, CDR1 is MNHEY and CDR2 is SVGAGI. Trimming pared 6 bases from V and 6 bases from J, leaving 14 bases between.

This clonotype was observed a handful of times. Just one base apart from a much larger clone, this may be a read error. The J gene is TRBJ2-3, the V gene TRBV7-3, with D perhaps TRBD2 (6 bases). The CDR3 spans 15 residues. Per germline, CDR1 SGHTA and CDR2 FQGTGA. V was trimmed by 5 bases and J by 3 bases, leaving 15 bases between them. CDR3 sequence reads: CASSATGLGTDTQYF. DNA for the CDR3: TGTGCCAGCAGCGCGACGGGACTGGGGACAGATACGCAGTATTTT.

This clonotype was seen at least ten times. The gene calls are TRBV27 and TRBJ1-2; D is possibly TRBD1 (5 bases). CDR1 and CDR2 from the germline V gene are MNHEY and SMNVEV (reference sequence). This CDR3 contains 16 residues. Trimming took off 3 bases at V and 6 bases at J, with 20 bases between the two ends. CDR3 residues: CASSFRGASPSDGYTF. CDR3 bases: TGTGCCAGCAGTTTTCGCGGGGCTTCCCCCTCCGATGGCTACACCTTC.

This chain joins TRBV7-9 and TRBJ1-1, with D tentatively TRBD1 (5 bases). The CDR3 is 15 residues long. CDR1 and CDR2 (germline): SEHNR, FQNEAQ (reference sequence). V gave up 1 base and J gave up 0 bases, with 9 bases separating them. The CDR3 nucleotides read TGTGCCAGCAGCTTAGTCGGGGGGATGAACACTGAAGCTTTCTTT. This codes for CASSLVGGMNTEAFF.

Of note for this clonotype: Given a much more abundant clone one base away, this may be a read error. CDR3 sequence reads: CASSALPAGALGSNEQYF. The CDR3 DNA reads TGTGCCAGCAGTGCGTTACCAGCGGGGGCTCTCGGATCCAATGAGCAGTACTTC. The gene calls are TRBV6-1 and TRBJ2-5; 8 bases agree with TRBD2. The CDR3 length is 18 residues. Trimming at V came to 4 bases and at J to 11 bases, leaving 24 bases not matched to a gene. Germline loops: CDR1 MNHNS, CDR2 SASEGT.

This sequence joins TRBV7-9 and TRBJ2-3; no clear D. The germline V gene encodes CDR1 SEHNR and CDR2 FQNEAQ (reference sequence). The CDR3 runs to 16 residues. Trimming stripped 4 bases from V and 2 bases from J, with 16 bases between. In nucleotides, the CDR3 is TGTGCCAGCAGCTCGCCTTGGGGAAAAGACACAGATACGCAGTATTTT. This codes for CASSSPWGKDTDTQYF. Combining the CDR3 with reference TRBV7-9 and TRBJ2-3 gives the whole variable domain DTGVSQNPRHKITKRGQNVTFRCDPISEHNRLYWYRQTLGQGPEFLTYFQNEAQLEKSRLLSDRFSAERPKGSFSTLEIQRTEQGDSAMYLCASSSPWGKDTDTQYFGPGTRLTVL.

This clonotype was observed a few times. With a much larger clone just one base away, this may be a read error. The chain combines TRBV6-2 or TRBV6-3 with TRBJ1-1, with D perhaps TRBD1 (6 bases). Germline V gene data show CDR1 as MNHEY and CDR2 as SVGEGT. V was cut by 5 bases and J by 0 bases, with 19 bases left in between. The CDR3 is 17 amino acids. The CDR3, as DNA: TGTGCCAGCAGTCACAACAGGGCAGGCTTCATGAACACTGAAGCTTTCTTT. Translating gives CASSHNRAGFMNTEAFF.

This clonotype was counted ten times or more. This chain's CDR3 is CSVRGRAYEQYF. In DNA, the CDR3 is TGCAGTGTCCGCGGACGCGCCTACGAGCAGTACTTC. This sequence joins TRBV20-1 and TRBJ2-7; D not certain. The CDR3 sequence is 12 residues long. Deletions cut 7 bases from V and 2 bases from J, with 12 bases between. The germline gives CDR1 DFQATT, CDR2 SNEGSKA (reference sequence).

V usage is TRBV7-2 and J usage is TRBJ2-2, with D maybe TRBD2 (7 bases). The V end was cut by 3 bases, the J end by 10 bases, with 18 bases between. CDR1 and CDR2 (germline): SGHTA, FQGNSA. This CDR3 spans 15 amino acids. The CDR3, as DNA: TGTGCCAGCAGCTTCGGGGGCGCGGGAGCCGAGGAGCTGTTTTTT. The encoded protein is CASSFGGAGAEELFF.

CDR3 sequence: CAIREQESGETQYF. In DNA form, the CDR3 reads TGTGCCATCAGGGAACAAGAAAGTGGAGAGACCCAGTACTTC. The rearrangement links TRBV10-3 to TRBJ2-5, with D unclear. V was pared by 6 bases and J by 4 bases, with 15 bases between. This CDR3 comprises 14 residues. Germline V CDR1 and CDR2: ENHRY, SYGVKD.

The rearrangement joins TRBV9 to TRBJ1-1, with 7 positions matching TRBD1. V was pared by 3 bases and J by 3 bases, with 8 bases of the junction left unmatched. CDR1 and CDR2 (germline): SGDLS, YYNGEE. The CDR3 totals 15 residues. The CDR3 region is CASSARQGGDTEAFF. CDR3 DNA sequence: TGTGCCAGCAGCGCCCGACAGGGCGGGGACACTGAAGCTTTCTTT.

Concerning this clonotype: With a much larger clone just one base away, this may be a read error. V is TRBV21-1 and J is TRBJ2-1; TRBD1 is the table's D call and was not checked against the DNA. TRBV21-1 has pseudogene status. This CDR3 contains 14 residues. CDR3 region: CASAGPGYYNEQFF. In nucleotides, the CDR3 is TGTGCCAGCGCGGGACCAGGATACTACAATGAGCAGTTCTTC.